The clone carrying this T cell receptor beta chain was counted between two and nine times. The target antigen is unknown. All donors comprised healthy Caucasians. Template switching supplied a universal primer site; unique molecular identifiers were carried on the cDNA. MiXCR, run by TCRdb on the 5' RACE reads, gives a single entry per CDR3 protein. In the table there are 540,000 or so distinct CDR3 sequences, approximately 20% of which are singletons. These data originate in a study of identical twins. Points from the study as a whole: Some out-of-frame alpha sequences were shared by twins, and these showed excess low generation probability. It was out-of-frame TCR alpha sharing in monozygotic twins that models underestimated.

V lost 3 bases, J lost 6 bases, and 18 bases lay in between. CDR3 length: 16 amino acids. These sequences were also reported in another study, on yellow fever vaccine responses in identical twins.

The TCR sequence derives from a woman under 30 in good health. Sequenced sample: CD4+ T cells sorted from blood. The chain couples TRBV12-3 or TRBV12-4 to TRBJ1-5; D is unresolved. CDR3 DNA sequence: TGTGCCAGCAGTTTTTCCTTGTGGCGGAACGGTCAGCCCCAGCATTTT. Translation gives CASSFSLWRNGQPQHF.